The entry that follows covers one TCR beta chain sequence. Its antigen is not identified. Sequencing used immunoSEQ multiplex PCR; TCRdb keeps in-frame clones, though not all of them. The repertoire has roughly 58,000 clones, 87% of them found once; the top ten carry around 13%. This entry belongs to a study of lymphopenia after photon versus proton radiotherapy. Study conclusions and caveats: Relative stability marked proton patients; photon patients lost diversity and naive cells. Survival link was tested only in deceased patients; proton benefit remains a possibility. In patients who died, overall survival fell as post-nadir TCR diversity dropped more. After the lymphocyte nadir, photon-treated repertoires showed oligoclonal expansion, especially of CD8+ Temra cells.

The V gene lost 4 bases and the J gene lost 2 bases, with 17 bases spanning the gap. Looked up from germline, CDR1 is SGHNT and CDR2 is YYREEE (reference sequence). The CDR3 is 16 amino acids. The sample consisted of peripheral blood, taken from a patient treated with proton-based radiotherapy. The V call is TRBV5-4, the J call TRBJ2-3, with D possibly being TRBD1 (6 bases). This TCR was recovered from a man older than 75 with esophageal cancer. In nucleotides, the CDR3 is TGTGCCAGCAGCGGACGGGTTGGACAGTCCACAGATACGCAGTATTTT. Protein: CASSGRVGQSTDTQYF.